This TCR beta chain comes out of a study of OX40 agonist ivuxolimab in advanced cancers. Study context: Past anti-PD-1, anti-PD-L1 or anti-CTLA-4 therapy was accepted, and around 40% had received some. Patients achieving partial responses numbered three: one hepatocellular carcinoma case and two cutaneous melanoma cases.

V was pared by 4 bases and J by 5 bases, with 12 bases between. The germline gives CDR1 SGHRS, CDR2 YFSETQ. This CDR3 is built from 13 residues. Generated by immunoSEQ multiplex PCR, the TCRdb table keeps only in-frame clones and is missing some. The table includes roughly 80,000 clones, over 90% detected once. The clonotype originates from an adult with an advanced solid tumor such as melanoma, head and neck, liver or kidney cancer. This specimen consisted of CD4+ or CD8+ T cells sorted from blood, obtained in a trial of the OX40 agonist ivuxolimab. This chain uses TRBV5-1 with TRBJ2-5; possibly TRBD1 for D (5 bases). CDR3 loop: CASSGRAWETQYF. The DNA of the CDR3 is TGCGCCAGCAGCGGCAGGGCTTGGGAGACCCAGTACTTC.